The rows below give T cell receptor beta chains drawn from one sample of a study of OX40 agonist ivuxolimab in advanced cancers. Profiled with immunoSEQ multiplex PCR; TCRdb holds only in-frame clones, not every one. The data hold some 29,000 clones, with around nine tenths observed a single time. The input for sequencing was CD4+ or CD8+ T cells sorted from blood, taken in a trial of the OX40 agonist ivuxolimab. The receptor source for this set is an adult with an advanced solid tumor such as melanoma, head and neck, liver or kidney cancer. Each CDR3 is given with its conserved first and last residue. The D gene is left open where the match is weak. Not every row has a clone size; where given, it reads once, few, many or a size class.

cdr3_aa: CASREGGLAGPYQETQYF; cdr3_nt: TGTGCCAGCAGGGAGGGGGGACTAGCGGGACCGTACCAAGAGACCCAGTACTTC; d_call: TRBD2; j_call: TRBJ2-5; v_call: TRBV2; clone_size: .
cdr3_aa: CASSWASGRAWEQYF; cdr3_nt: TGTGCCAGCAGCTGGGCTAGCGGGAGGGCCTGGGAGCAGTACTTC; d_call: TRBD2; j_call: TRBJ2-7; v_call: TRBV7-2; clone_size: .
cdr3_aa: CASSRTGGVSYEQYF; cdr3_nt: TGTGCCAGCAGCCGGACCGGCGGGGTTTCCTACGAGCAGTACTTC; d_call: .; j_call: TRBJ2-7; v_call: TRBV5-4; clone_size: .
cdr3_aa: CASSLGRQRAVGRSEAFF; cdr3_nt: TGTGCCAGCAGCTTAGGACGTCAAAGGGCGGTCGGGAGGTCTGAAGCTTTCTTT; d_call: .; j_call: TRBJ1-1; v_call: TRBV13; clone_size: .
cdr3_aa: CASSQLPGAPGTDTQYF; cdr3_nt: TGCGCCAGCAGCCAACTACCCGGTGCCCCAGGGACAGATACGCAGTATTTT; d_call: .; j_call: TRBJ2-3; v_call: TRBV4-1; clone_size: .
cdr3_aa: CASSSLGARTEAFF; cdr3_nt: TGTGCCAGCAGCTCCTTGGGGGCTAGAACTGAAGCTTTCTTT; d_call: .; j_call: TRBJ1-1; v_call: TRBV7-2; clone_size: .
cdr3_aa: CASSLGAGVNGYTF; cdr3_nt: TGTGCCAGCAGCTTAGGGGCAGGGGTCAACGGCTACACCTTC; d_call: .; j_call: TRBJ1-2; v_call: TRBV7-9; clone_size: .
cdr3_aa: CASSDWGQGFETQYF; cdr3_nt: TGTGCCAGCAGTGATTGGGGACAGGGTTTCGAGACCCAGTACTTC; d_call: TRBD1; j_call: TRBJ2-5; v_call: TRBV6-1; clone_size: .
cdr3_aa: CASSQGFPGQGVAGANVLTF; cdr3_nt: TGCGCCAGCAGTCAAGGCTTCCCGGGACAGGGAGTGGCTGGGGCCAACGTCCTGACTTTC; d_call: TRBD1; j_call: TRBJ2-6; v_call: TRBV23-1; clone_size: .
cdr3_aa: CASSQKDGGLAGETYEQYF; cdr3_nt: TGTGCCAGCAGCCAAAAAGATGGGGGACTAGCGGGAGAAACCTACGAGCAGTACTTC; d_call: TRBD2; j_call: TRBJ2-7; v_call: TRBV4-2; clone_size: .
cdr3_aa: CASSLGFSYEQYF; cdr3_nt: TGTGCCAGCAGCTTAGGATTTTCCTACGAGCAGTACTTC; d_call: .; j_call: TRBJ2-7; v_call: TRBV7-8; clone_size: .
cdr3_aa: CASSQASGSRSYEQYF; cdr3_nt: TGCGCCAGCAGCCAAGCATCGGGCAGCCGCTCCTACGAGCAGTACTTC; d_call: .; j_call: TRBJ2-7; v_call: TRBV4-3; clone_size: .
cdr3_aa: CASSSGQVEQYF; cdr3_nt: TGTGCCAGCAGCTCCGGACAGGTCGAGCAGTACTTC; d_call: TRBD1; j_call: TRBJ2-7; v_call: TRBV7-6; clone_size: .
cdr3_aa: CASMGLTGELFF; cdr3_nt: TGCGCCAGCATGGGGCTCACCGGGGAGCTGTTTTTT; d_call: .; j_call: TRBJ2-2; v_call: TRBV5-1; clone_size: .
cdr3_aa: CASSPIVGPGNTIYF; cdr3_nt: TGTGCCAGCAGCCCTATAGTGGGTCCGGGAAACACCATATATTTT; d_call: .; j_call: TRBJ1-3; v_call: TRBV27; clone_size: .
cdr3_aa: CASSSLNTGELFF; cdr3_nt: TGTGCCAGCAGCTCTCTGAACACCGGGGAGCTGTTTTTT; d_call: .; j_call: TRBJ2-2; v_call: TRBV7-2; clone_size: .
cdr3_aa: CASSFLLGTEAFF; cdr3_nt: TGTGCCAGCAGTTTCCTATTGGGGACTGAAGCTTTCTTT; d_call: .; j_call: TRBJ1-1; v_call: TRBV7-2; clone_size: .
cdr3_aa: CASSEARYEQYF; cdr3_nt: TGTGCCAGCAGTGAAGCGCGGTACGAGCAGTACTTC; d_call: .; j_call: TRBJ2-7; v_call: TRBV2; clone_size: .
cdr3_aa: CASSIVQGAEAFF; cdr3_nt: TGTGCCAGCAGCATCGTTCAGGGGGCTGAAGCTTTCTTT; d_call: TRBD1; j_call: TRBJ1-1; v_call: TRBV5-5; clone_size: .
cdr3_aa: CASSGGQETQYF; cdr3_nt: TGTGCCAGTTCAGGGGGACAAGAGACCCAGTACTTC; d_call: TRBD1; j_call: TRBJ2-5; v_call: TRBV28; clone_size: .
cdr3_aa: CASSPEPPLAGGSSYNEQFF; cdr3_nt: TGTGCCAGCAGCCCCGAACCCCCACTAGCGGGAGGAAGCTCCTACAATGAGCAGTTCTTC; d_call: TRBD2; j_call: TRBJ2-1; v_call: TRBV7-6; clone_size: .
cdr3_aa: CASSVPLGPQYF; cdr3_nt: TGTGCCAGCAGCGTCCCACTCGGGCCACAGTACTTC; d_call: .; j_call: TRBJ2-7; v_call: TRBV9; clone_size: once
cdr3_aa: CATLETSAYNEQFF; cdr3_nt: TGTGCCACCTTAGAGACTAGCGCTTACAATGAGCAGTTCTTC; d_call: TRBD2; j_call: TRBJ2-1; v_call: TRBV6-1; clone_size: .
cdr3_aa: CASSSQAAPYEQYF; cdr3_nt: TGTGCCAGCAGCTCTCAAGCGGCCCCCTACGAGCAGTACTTC; d_call: .; j_call: TRBJ2-7; v_call: TRBV7-8; clone_size: .
cdr3_aa: CASSNGLGKNEQFF; cdr3_nt: TGTGCCAGCTCTAACGGCCTGGGTAAAAATGAGCAGTTCTTC; d_call: .; j_call: TRBJ2-1; v_call: TRBV18; clone_size: once
cdr3_aa: CASRTQTANYGYTF; cdr3_nt: TGTGCCAGCAGGACCCAGACAGCTAACTATGGCTACACCTTC; d_call: .; j_call: TRBJ1-2; v_call: TRBV2; clone_size: .
cdr3_aa: CASSLAPGSYEQYF; cdr3_nt: TGTGCCAGCAGCTTAGCCCCGGGATCCTACGAGCAGTACTTC; d_call: .; j_call: TRBJ2-7; v_call: TRBV7-6; clone_size: .
cdr3_aa: CASSRYNEQFF; cdr3_nt: TGTGCCAGCAGCCGCTACAATGAGCAGTTCTTC; d_call: .; j_call: TRBJ2-1; v_call: TRBV9; clone_size: .
cdr3_aa: CASSWEGTSGSGTGELFF; cdr3_nt: TGTGCCAGCAGCTGGGAAGGGACTAGCGGGAGTGGCACCGGGGAGCTGTTTTTT; d_call: TRBD2; j_call: TRBJ2-2; v_call: TRBV5-4; clone_size: .
cdr3_aa: CASSLIAGVTGELFF; cdr3_nt: TGCGCCAGCAGCTTGATAGCGGGAGTTACCGGGGAGCTGTTTTTT; d_call: TRBD2; j_call: TRBJ2-2; v_call: TRBV5-1; clone_size: .
cdr3_aa: CASNPGGGGFTGELFF; cdr3_nt: TGTGCCAGCAACCCCGGGGGGGGAGGGTTCACCGGGGAGCTGTTTTTT; d_call: TRBD2; j_call: TRBJ2-2; v_call: TRBV9; clone_size: .
cdr3_aa: CASRGTGGQGPPFWRFF; cdr3_nt: TGTGCCAGCAGGGGGACTGGGGGCCAAGGGCCCCCCTTTTGGCGGTTCTTC; d_call: .; j_call: TRBJ2-1; v_call: TRBV2; clone_size: .
cdr3_aa: CASTQTGGGSYNEQFF; cdr3_nt: TGTGCCAGCACCCAGACGGGGGGAGGGTCCTACAATGAGCAGTTCTTC; d_call: TRBD2; j_call: TRBJ2-1; v_call: TRBV11-2; clone_size: .
cdr3_aa: CASRHGGGNQPQHF; cdr3_nt: TGTGCCAGTAGGCACGGGGGTGGCAATCAGCCCCAGCATTTT; d_call: .; j_call: TRBJ1-5; v_call: TRBV19; clone_size: .
cdr3_aa: CASSPQGIQETQYF; cdr3_nt: TGTGCCAGCTCACCACAGGGGATCCAAGAGACCCAGTACTTC; d_call: .; j_call: TRBJ2-5; v_call: TRBV18; clone_size: .
cdr3_aa: CASSPGGLSYTF; cdr3_nt: TGTGCCAGCAGCCCAGGGGGGCTAAGCTACACCTTC; d_call: TRBD1; j_call: TRBJ1-2; v_call: TRBV11-2; clone_size: once
cdr3_aa: CASSHRPKGEQYF; cdr3_nt: TGTGCCAGCAGCCACCGCCCCAAGGGCGAGCAGTACTTC; d_call: .; j_call: TRBJ2-7; v_call: TRBV5-4; clone_size: few
cdr3_aa: CASSTGVPGDEAFF; cdr3_nt: TGTGCCAGTAGTACGGGGGTTCCAGGGGATGAAGCTTTCTTT; d_call: .; j_call: TRBJ1-1; v_call: TRBV19; clone_size: .
cdr3_aa: CAREGLLQETQYF; cdr3_nt: TGTGCCAGAGAGGGACTACTCCAAGAGACCCAGTACTTC; d_call: TRBD2; j_call: TRBJ2-5; v_call: TRBV19; clone_size: .
cdr3_aa: CASSILAGETPLTDTQYF; cdr3_nt: TGTGCCAGTAGTATCCTAGCGGGAGAGACACCTCTCACAGATACGCAGTATTTT; d_call: TRBD2; j_call: TRBJ2-3; v_call: TRBV19; clone_size: .
cdr3_aa: CATSRELAADEQFF; cdr3_nt: TGTGCCACCAGCAGAGAACTAGCGGCAGATGAGCAGTTCTTC; d_call: TRBD2; j_call: TRBJ2-1; v_call: TRBV15; clone_size: .
cdr3_aa: CSVVLGEAFF; cdr3_nt: TGCAGCGTTGTATTGGGCGAGGCTTTCTTT; d_call: .; j_call: TRBJ1-1; v_call: TRBV29-1; clone_size: .
cdr3_aa: CASSLSKGADVYEQYF; cdr3_nt: TGTGCCAGCAGTTTATCGAAGGGGGCGGACGTTTACGAGCAGTACTTC; d_call: TRBD1; j_call: TRBJ2-7; v_call: TRBV27; clone_size: .
cdr3_aa: CASSQERGTAEAFF; cdr3_nt: TGCGCCAGCAGCCAAGAAAGGGGGACCGCTGAAGCTTTCTTT; d_call: .; j_call: TRBJ1-1; v_call: TRBV4-1; clone_size: .
cdr3_aa: CASSSWTGDGHEQFF; cdr3_nt: TGTGCCAGCAGTTCTTGGACAGGGGACGGCCATGAGCAGTTCTTC; d_call: TRBD1; j_call: TRBJ2-1; v_call: TRBV27; clone_size: .
cdr3_aa: CASSQDPPSGLQETQYF; cdr3_nt: TGTGCCAGCAGCCAAGACCCGCCAAGCGGCCTTCAAGAGACCCAGTACTTC; d_call: .; j_call: TRBJ2-5; v_call: TRBV4-2; clone_size: .
cdr3_aa: CASSPGTGFDEQYF; cdr3_nt: TGTGCCAGCAGTCCCGGGACAGGGTTCGACGAGCAGTACTTC; d_call: TRBD1; j_call: TRBJ2-7; v_call: TRBV5-6; clone_size: .
cdr3_aa: CASSPRREWHEKLFF; cdr3_nt: TGTGCCAGCAGCCCGAGACGAGAGTGGCATGAAAAACTGTTTTTT; d_call: .; j_call: TRBJ1-4; v_call: TRBV7-8; clone_size: once
cdr3_aa: CASSIDTGELFF; cdr3_nt: TGTGCCAGTAGTATAGACACCGGGGAGCTGTTTTTT; d_call: .; j_call: TRBJ2-2; v_call: TRBV19; clone_size: .
cdr3_aa: CASSPPGKADTQYF; cdr3_nt: TGTGCCAGCAGCCCCCCAGGGAAGGCAGATACGCAGTATTTT; d_call: .; j_call: TRBJ2-3; v_call: TRBV2; clone_size: .
cdr3_aa: CASSPASGGRETQYF; cdr3_nt: TGTGCCAGCAGCCCAGCTAGCGGGGGGCGAGAGACCCAGTACTTC; d_call: TRBD2; j_call: TRBJ2-5; v_call: TRBV4-2; clone_size: .
cdr3_aa: CSVETDLWEQYF; cdr3_nt: TGCAGCGTTGAGACGGACCTCTGGGAGCAGTACTTC; d_call: .; j_call: TRBJ2-7; v_call: TRBV29-1; clone_size: .
cdr3_aa: CASSRAGTGCSIQYF; cdr3_nt: TGTGCCAGCAGCAGGGCCGGGACAGGTTGTAGCATTCAGTACTTC; d_call: TRBD1; j_call: TRBJ2-4; v_call: TRBV6-4; clone_size: .